The 20 T cell receptor beta chains listed next were all sequenced from one sample in a study of shared clonotypes between healthy human individuals. The method was immunoSEQ multiplex PCR; TCRdb's version includes in-frame clones alone and lacks a portion of them. The sample lists roughly 700,000 clones, 90% seen once, with 34% in the top ten. Sequencing was performed on memory CD8+ T cells from PBMCs. Subset reported: CD45RO+ cells pooled with CCR7-negative TemRA cells. The receptors originated from a man younger than 35 in good health. Some clones in this sample may be carry-over from other donors' samples.

The chain couples TRBV29-1 to TRBJ1-2; 10 bases align to TRBD1. CDR1 is SQVTM, CDR2 ANQGSEA, per germline. The CDR3 contains 12 residues. J lost 7 bases, V lost 6 bases, and 5 bases had no gene match. The CDR3 DNA reads TGCAGCGTCGACCGGGACAGGGGTGGCTACACCTTC. Amino acid sequence: CSVDRDRGGYTF.

The V call is TRBV5-4, the J call TRBJ1-1, with D possibly TRBD1 on 6 matching bases. The CDR3 has 17 residues. Germline CDR1 is SGHNT and CDR2 is YYREEE (reference sequence). V was shortened by 0 bases and J by 1 base, with 16 bases between the two germline ends. The CDR3 DNA follows: TGTGCCAGCAGCTTGGGTGGCCTTCTGGGGGCGAACACTGAAGCTTTCTTT. Translated, it gives CASSLGGLLGANTEAFF.

The chain employs TRBV5-1 and TRBJ2-1; no reliable D call. The V and J ends lost 0 bases and 0 bases respectively, with 13 bases between them. This CDR3 is 17 amino acids long. Germline values: CDR1 SGHRS, CDR2 YFSETQ. The chain's CDR3 is CASSLAGAPSSYNEQFF. CDR3 nucleotide sequence: TGCGCCAGCAGCTTGGCAGGAGCGCCGAGCTCCTACAATGAGCAGTTCTTC.

This clone was picked up one time. The chain employs TRBV6-5 and TRBJ1-1; TRBD1 is a possible D gene (5 bases). V lost 7 bases, J lost 11 bases, and 14 bases lay in between. Per the germline V gene, CDR1 is MNHEY and CDR2 is SVGAGI. This CDR3 comprises 11 residues. In DNA, the CDR3 is TGTGCCAGCACCGACCTAACAGGTGCTTTCTTT. It translates to CASTDLTGAFF.

As regards this clone: In the same sample, other DNA sequences code for this CDR3. The rearrangement links TRBV10-3 to TRBJ2-7, with 7 bases fitting TRBD1. Germline CDR1 reads ENHRY; CDR2 reads SYGVKD. J gave up 0 bases and V 9 bases, and 2 bases lay outside the gene matches. This CDR3 contains 12 residues. Written as DNA, the CDR3 is TGTGCCATTCGGGACAGCTCCTACGAGCAGTACTTC. This translates into CAIRDSSYEQYF.

V and J are TRBV29-1 and TRBJ1-3, with TRBD1 as a possible D gene (6 bases). The CDR3 is 14 residues long. Trimming left V 5 bases short and J 3 bases short, with 14 bases between. Germline V gene sequence: CDR1 SQVTM, CDR2 ANQGSEA. Here the CDR3 reads CSVKGGSGGNTIYF. The CDR3 bases are TGCAGCGTTAAAGGGGGATCGGGTGGAAACACCATATATTTT.

In this sample, this clone turned up once. The V call is TRBV5-1, the J call TRBJ2-7; TRBD1 aligns across 11 bases. The CDR3 sequence is 17 residues long. Germline CDR1 reads SGHRS; CDR2 reads YFSETQ. Trimming took 5 bases from V and 4 from J; bases not matched to a gene: 14. The CDR3: CASSLKPGQGVGYEQYF. CDR3 bases: TGCGCCAGCAGTCTAAAACCGGGACAGGGGGTCGGATACGAGCAGTACTTC. Drawing the rest from reference TRBV5-1 and TRBJ2-7, the complete variable domain is KAGVTQTPRYLIKTRGQQVTLSCSPISGHRSVSWYQQTPGQGLQFLFEYFSETQRNKGNFPGRFSGRQFSNSRSEMNVSTLELGDSALYLCASSLKPGQGVGYEQYFGPGTRLTVT.

V is TRBV7-3 and J is TRBJ1-1; no clear D gene. The CDR3 loop spans 13 amino acids. Germline V gene lookup returns CDR1 SGHTA and CDR2 FQGTGA. V lost 4 bases and J lost 3, with 9 bases in between. This CDR3 is CASSSGSYTEAFF. The CDR3 coding sequence is TGTGCCAGCAGCTCCGGGTCCTACACTGAAGCTTTCTTT. Full variable domain (missing parts from reference TRBV7-3 and TRBJ1-1): GAGVSQTPSNKVTEKGKYVELRCDPISGHTALYWYRQSLGQGPEFLIYFQGTGAADDSGLPNDRFFAVRPEGSVSTLKIQRTERGDSAVYLCASSSGSYTEAFFGQGTRLTVV.

This clone was observed once. A much larger clone lies a single base off, so this may be a read error. CDR3 sequence: CASSQQDLYGYTF. Written as DNA, the CDR3 is TGTGCCAGCAGCCAACAGGACCTCTATGGCTACACCTTC. This chain connects TRBV5-6 to TRBJ1-2; the D gene is possibly TRBD1 (5 bases). V was pared by 4 bases and J by 4 bases, with 11 bases between. Germline V gene data show CDR1 as SGHDT and CDR2 as YYEEEE. The CDR3 runs to 13 residues.

The V gene is TRBV20-1, the J gene TRBJ1-2; D remains unclear. The CDR3 runs to 11 residues. The V gene's germline CDR1 is DFQATT and CDR2 SNEGSKA (reference sequence). The V end was cut by 3 bases, the J end by 6 bases, with 8 bases between. The CDR3 is CSARGPNGYTF. CDR3 nucleotide sequence: TGCAGTGCTAGGGGTCCTAATGGCTACACCTTC.

V is TRBV9 and J is TRBJ2-7; the D is unclear. V shed 0 bases and J shed 0 bases, with 10 bases lying between them. CDR3 length equals 15 residues. Germline CDR1 SGDLS, CDR2 YYNGEE. CDR3 sequence (DNA): TGTGCCAGCAGCGTAGGTGTACAGAGCTCCTACGAGCAGTACTTC. Translated: CASSVGVQSSYEQYF.

CDR3 coding DNA: TGTGCCAGCAGTCGGGGAGTCCCCTACAATGAGCAGTTCTTC. This translates into CASSRGVPYNEQFF. V and J are TRBV27 and TRBJ2-1; a weak D match, TRBD2 (5 bases). CDR1 MNHEY and CDR2 SMNVEV come from the germline V gene (reference sequence). V was cut by 5 bases and J by 2 bases, with 10 bases left in between. The length of the CDR3 is 14 residues.

The chain recombines TRBV28 with TRBJ1-4, with 9 nucleotides matching TRBD1. The CDR3 has 14 amino acids. Germline CDR1 reads MDHEN; CDR2 reads SYDVKM. With 5 bases clipped from V and 7 bases from J, the junction kept 5 bases outside the gene matches. The CDR3 bases are TGTGCCAGCAGTCCGGGACAGGGAATTGAAAAACTGTTTTTT. Its protein product is CASSPGQGIEKLFF.

The chain carries TRBV7-9 and TRBJ1-5; D gene ambiguous. This CDR3 is built from 13 residues. Germline loops: CDR1 SEHNR, CDR2 FQNEAQ (reference sequence). V lost 4 bases, J lost 9 bases, and 13 bases lay in between. The CDR3 nucleotides are TGTGCCAGCAGCTCCGATTTTCCCGGGCCCCAGCATTTT. Amino acids: CASSSDFPGPQHF.

The chain joins TRBV28 to TRBJ2-5; possibly TRBD1 for D (5 bases). The length of the CDR3 is 13 residues. Trimming took 6 bases from V and 1 from J, leaving 9 bases between them. CDR1 and CDR2 (germline): MDHEN, SYDVKM. Here the CDR3 DNA reads TGTGCCAGCAGAATAGACAGCCAAGAGACCCAGTACTTC. Protein product: CASRIDSQETQYF.

The table lists this clone with a few counts. This chain connects TRBV21-1 to TRBJ1-1. TRBV21-1 constitutes a pseudogene. CDR3 length: 10 amino acids. In DNA form, the CDR3 reads TGTGCCAGCAGCAAGGACGCGGCTTTCTTT. Encoded protein: CASSKDAAFF.

This chain links TRBV27 with TRBJ1-1; no definite D call. The CDR3 is made up of 13 amino acids. V lost 3 bases, J lost 5 bases, and 10 bases lay in between. Germline assignment: CDR1 MNHEY and CDR2 SMNVEV (reference sequence). CDR3 sequence: CASSFARGTEAFF. Written as DNA, the CDR3 is TGTGCCAGCAGTTTCGCCCGTGGGACTGAAGCTTTCTTT.

This CDR3 reads CASSIYGQGGTDTQYF. For the CDR3, the DNA is TGTGCCAGTAGTATTTATGGACAGGGGGGCACAGATACGCAGTATTTT. The chain joins TRBV19 to TRBJ2-3, with 10 bases identical to TRBD1. The V gene end was trimmed by 3 bases and the J gene end by 1 base; junction bases not matched to a gene: 4. CDR1 is LNHDA, CDR2 SQIVND, per germline (reference sequence). The CDR3 covers 16 residues.

The chain employs TRBV25-1 and TRBJ1-5, with D unresolved. The CDR3 runs to 14 residues. CDR1 MGHDK and CDR2 SYGVNS come from the germline V gene. The germline V and J ends were trimmed by 1 base and 8 bases, with 12 bases remaining between them. The CDR3 nucleotides are TGTGCCAGCAGTGAATCGGACCTTGGGGAGCCCCAGCATTTT. The encoded protein is CASSESDLGEPQHF.

Regarding this clone: The identical CDR3 is also encoded by other nucleotide sequences in the sample. The V gene is TRBV9, the J gene TRBJ2-7; TRBD2 might be the D (6 bases). The CDR3 runs 14 residues. Trimming pared 0 bases from V and 3 bases from J, leaving 10 bases between. CDR1 and CDR2 from the germline V gene are SGDLS and YYNGEE. In DNA form, the CDR3 reads TGTGCCAGCAGCGTAGGGGGGGAGGACTACGAGCAGTACTTC. Translating gives CASSVGGEDYEQYF.